The text below deals with one TCR beta chain. What this receptor recognizes is not known. Base quality data are lacking; no much larger clone is found one base away. TCRbeta CDR3 regions were amplified from genomic DNA by means of the immunoSEQ Assay, a bias-controlled multiplex PCR. Per the original workflow: Within the assay, amplification of reference gene primers was used to estimate how many nucleated cells each sample contained. Sequence reads were collapsed and filtered to measure the absolute abundance of every unique TCRbeta CDR3 rearrangement. For each sample, productive Simpson clonality was calculated as the square root of Simpson's diversity index across productive rearrangements. Imported from immuneACCESS, the table was reduced by TCRdb to in-frame sequences with V and J called. These copies leave out some clones; in studies compared against another copy, an unresolved V gene accounts for under half, and the cause of the remainder is not known. The V and J calls and clone size are taken from that table; D and trimming were inferred from the DNA. The sample data list 210,000 or so clones, and under 85% of these were observed just once. The ten largest clonotypes hold about 1.7% of the sample.

Enrolling through a virtual design, the prospective study's participants ranged in age from about 18 to 89 years and lived across roughly 24 United States geographic areas. To assign participants to cohorts, the prospective study relied on clinical history that participants themselves reported in a screening survey and a study questionnaire. Recovered participants in ImmuneRACE Cohort 3 were defined by two consecutive negative NP/OP PCR tests, clearance by a healthcare professional, or resolution of symptoms. Each participant in the prospective study had whole blood, serum and a nasopharyngeal or oropharyngeal swab collected by mobile phlebotomists. Prospective study participants could optionally give additional blood draws and questionnaires over an approximately two-month period. Before DNA extraction, blood samples from the prospective study were shipped at room temperature or frozen. These data are taken from a study of blood T cell repertoires in COVID-19 (dated by TCRdb to between 2020 and 2021). Regarding the research as a whole: Samples covering the acute and convalescent phases of COVID-19 were provided by collaborators in the United States, Italy and Spain. Samples came from the ongoing ImmuneRACE study (first 160 participants) plus 1,254 subjects from 6 global collaborators. The repertoires were released in a freely available public database intended as a resource for research on the immune response to SARS-CoV-2. The prospective study material was composed of cDNA or gDNA derived from T cells, B-cell-depleted T cells, or PBMCs. Nearly every sample came with metadata listing a de-identified subject ID, COVID-19 status, age in years and sex. Where HLA class I and class II types were available, the types were taken from metadata supplied by the sample provider, not from assay-based typing. Subjects who had been exposed to COVID-19, were actively infected with it, or had recovered from it provided the deeply sampled blood TCRbeta repertoires that made up the dataset.

Trimming leaves V shorter by 6 bases and J shorter by 4 bases, with the junction holding 7 bases beyond the gene matches. Counted from cysteine to phenylalanine, this CDR3 has 14 amino acids. Kept here is only the CDR3 DNA, which spans 42 bases and is read in frame from base 1. Based on the germline V gene, the CDR1 and CDR2 sequences are MRHNA and SNTAGT. Findings and caveats that apply to the study as a whole: The amount of clinical and demographic metadata varied by source and participant and was provided uncurated.

Recombination connected TRBV6-4 to TRBJ2-3; 7 of the junction bases match TRBD1. The sample comprised PBMCs or T cells enriched from blood (not recorded which). The receptor was isolated from a man in his 60s who had recovered from COVID-19. The CDR3 reads CASSQTGWADTQYF. DNA sequence: TGTGCCAGCAGCCAGACAGGGTGGGCAGATACGCAGTATTTT.